The text below deals with one T cell receptor (beta chain). What it recognizes is unknown. Patients were ruled out by autoimmune disease history or systemic immunosuppression. The data belong to a study of OX40 agonist ivuxolimab in advanced cancers. Overall study findings and caveats: Which antigen the expanded peripheral T cells recognized is unknown. At 0.1 to 3.0 mg/kg, CD4+ and CD8+ blood T cells expanded clonally by week 6.

Assay: immunoSEQ multiplex PCR; the TCRdb copy retains only in-frame clones and omits some. The top ten hold approximately 1.3% of the sample, which has tens of thousands of clones, about 85% seen once. V was pared by 3 bases and J by 2 bases, with 9 bases of the junction left unmatched. The CDR3 length is 18 residues. CDR1 is LNHDA and CDR2 is SQIVND in the germline V gene (reference sequence). This clonotype was sampled from an adult with an advanced solid tumor such as melanoma, head and neck, liver or kidney cancer. This sequence joins TRBV19 and TRBJ2-7; 14 nucleotides match TRBD2. This sample comprised CD4+ or CD8+ T cells sorted from blood, obtained in a trial of the OX40 agonist ivuxolimab. The DNA of the CDR3 is TGTGCCAGTAGTATGCGCAGGGCGACTAGCGGGAGGGCCTACGAGCAGTACTTC. This codes for CASSMRRATSGRAYEQYF.